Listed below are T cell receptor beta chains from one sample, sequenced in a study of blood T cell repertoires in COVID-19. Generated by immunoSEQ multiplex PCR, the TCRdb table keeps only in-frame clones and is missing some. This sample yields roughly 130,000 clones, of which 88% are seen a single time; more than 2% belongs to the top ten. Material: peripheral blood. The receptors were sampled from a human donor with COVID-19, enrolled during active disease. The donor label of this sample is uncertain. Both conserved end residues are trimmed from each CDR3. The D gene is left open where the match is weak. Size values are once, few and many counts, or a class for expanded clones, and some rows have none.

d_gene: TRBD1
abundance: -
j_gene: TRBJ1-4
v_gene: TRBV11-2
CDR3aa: ASSLDRGSEKLF

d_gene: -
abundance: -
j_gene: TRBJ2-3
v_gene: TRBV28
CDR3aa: ASSFFLGTSTDTQY

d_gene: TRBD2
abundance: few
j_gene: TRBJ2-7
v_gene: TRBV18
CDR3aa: ASSAGLAAIYEQY

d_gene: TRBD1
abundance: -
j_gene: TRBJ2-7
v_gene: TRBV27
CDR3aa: ASSLGLLGQGMYEQY

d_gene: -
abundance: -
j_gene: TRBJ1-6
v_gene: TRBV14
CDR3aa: ASSLGGGNNSPLH

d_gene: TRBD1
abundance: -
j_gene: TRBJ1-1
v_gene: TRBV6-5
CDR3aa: ASSSRGQAF

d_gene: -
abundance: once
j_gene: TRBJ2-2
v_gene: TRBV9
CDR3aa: ASSPNTALASGGELF

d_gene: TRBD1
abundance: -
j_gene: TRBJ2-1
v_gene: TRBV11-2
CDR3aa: ASSSRRQGALNEQF

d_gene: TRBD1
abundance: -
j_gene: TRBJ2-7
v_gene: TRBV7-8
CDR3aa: ASRGPGQSSYEQY

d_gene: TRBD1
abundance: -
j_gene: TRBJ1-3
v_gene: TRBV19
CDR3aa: ASRPRDSPSGNTIY

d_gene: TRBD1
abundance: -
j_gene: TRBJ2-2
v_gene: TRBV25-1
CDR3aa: ASSQGTGSNTGELF

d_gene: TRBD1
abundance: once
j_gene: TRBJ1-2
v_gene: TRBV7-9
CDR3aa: ASSADRGRRRYGYT

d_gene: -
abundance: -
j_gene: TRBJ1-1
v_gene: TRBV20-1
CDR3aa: SASASFSAF

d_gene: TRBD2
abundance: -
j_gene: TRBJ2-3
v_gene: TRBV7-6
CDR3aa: ASSLGGNGGAGTQY

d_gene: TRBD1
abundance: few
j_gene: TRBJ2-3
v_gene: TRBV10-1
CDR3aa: ASSAGTGGDTQY

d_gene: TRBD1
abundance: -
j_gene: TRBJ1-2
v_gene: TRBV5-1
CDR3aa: ASSYSHIIPTGESGYT

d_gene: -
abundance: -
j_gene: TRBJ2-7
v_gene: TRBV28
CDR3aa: ASSLSGHYEQY

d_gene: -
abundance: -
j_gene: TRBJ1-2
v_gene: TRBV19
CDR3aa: ASSIGGQSSRGYT

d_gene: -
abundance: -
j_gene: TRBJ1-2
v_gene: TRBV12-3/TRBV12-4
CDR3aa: ASSNRVDYGYT

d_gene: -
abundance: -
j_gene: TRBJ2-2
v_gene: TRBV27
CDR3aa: ASSRGGYTGELF

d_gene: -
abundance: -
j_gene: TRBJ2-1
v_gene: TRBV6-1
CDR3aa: ASSEQAINEQF

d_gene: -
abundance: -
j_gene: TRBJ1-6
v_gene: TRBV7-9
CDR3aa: ASSPADGEINSPLH

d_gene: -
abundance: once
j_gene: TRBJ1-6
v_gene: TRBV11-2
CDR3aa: ASSRGGVRSPLH

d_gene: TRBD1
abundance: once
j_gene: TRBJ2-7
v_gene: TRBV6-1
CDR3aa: ASSVKWDRGHPHPSYEQY

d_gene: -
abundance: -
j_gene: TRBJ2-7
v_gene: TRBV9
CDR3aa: ASSPFLSSYEQY

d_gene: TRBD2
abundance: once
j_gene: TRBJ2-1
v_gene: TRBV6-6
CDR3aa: ASTRAGGLGEQF

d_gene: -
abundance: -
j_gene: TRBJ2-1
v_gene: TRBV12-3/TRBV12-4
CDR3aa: ASSFQGNEQF

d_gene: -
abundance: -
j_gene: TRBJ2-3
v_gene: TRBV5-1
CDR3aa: ASSERTTDTQY

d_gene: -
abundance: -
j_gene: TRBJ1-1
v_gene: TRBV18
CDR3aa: ASSVNRRNTEAF

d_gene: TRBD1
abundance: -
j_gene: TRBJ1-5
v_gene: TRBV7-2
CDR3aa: ASSPDRGAEQPQH

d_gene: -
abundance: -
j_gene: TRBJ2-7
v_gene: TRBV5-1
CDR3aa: ASSLAVGSQY

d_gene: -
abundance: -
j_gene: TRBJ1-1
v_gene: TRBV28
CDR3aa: ASSLSTRGEAF

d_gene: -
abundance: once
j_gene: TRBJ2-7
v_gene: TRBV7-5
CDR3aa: VRSTRMGSYEQY

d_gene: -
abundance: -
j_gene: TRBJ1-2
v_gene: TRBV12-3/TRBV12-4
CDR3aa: ASSLRADYGYT

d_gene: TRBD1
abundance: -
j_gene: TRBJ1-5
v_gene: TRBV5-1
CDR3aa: ASSLTGAQPQH

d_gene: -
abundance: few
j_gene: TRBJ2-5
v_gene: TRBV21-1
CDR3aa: ASSRGQGQETQY

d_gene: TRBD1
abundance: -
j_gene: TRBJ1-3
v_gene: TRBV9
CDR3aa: ASSVAQGGGNTIY

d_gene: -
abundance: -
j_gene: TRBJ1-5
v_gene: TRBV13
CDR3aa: ASSSRRRNQPQH

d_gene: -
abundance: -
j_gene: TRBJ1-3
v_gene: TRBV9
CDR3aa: ASSVEGAGNTIY

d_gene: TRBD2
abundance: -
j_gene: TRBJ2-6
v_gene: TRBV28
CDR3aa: ASSLNPPGGSGANVLT

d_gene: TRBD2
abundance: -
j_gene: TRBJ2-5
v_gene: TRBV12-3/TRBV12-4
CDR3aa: ASGRGGQETQY

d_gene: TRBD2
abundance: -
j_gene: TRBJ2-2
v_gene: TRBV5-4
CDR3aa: ASSRLAGASVTGELF

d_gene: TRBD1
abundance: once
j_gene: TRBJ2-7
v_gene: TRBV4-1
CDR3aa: ASSQVSGTESYEQY

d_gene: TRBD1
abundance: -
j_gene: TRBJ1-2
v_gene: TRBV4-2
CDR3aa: ASSHGTGRDSNYGYT

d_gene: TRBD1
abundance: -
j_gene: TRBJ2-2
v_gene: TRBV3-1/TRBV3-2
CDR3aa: ASRRQGVNAGELF

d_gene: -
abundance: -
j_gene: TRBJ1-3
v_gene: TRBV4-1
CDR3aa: ASSPGPQGLTGNTIY

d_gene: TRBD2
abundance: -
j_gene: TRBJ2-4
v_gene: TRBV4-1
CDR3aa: ASSPGLAGGAAKNIQY

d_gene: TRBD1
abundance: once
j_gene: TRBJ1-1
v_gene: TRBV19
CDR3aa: ASSTPQGAFGTEAF

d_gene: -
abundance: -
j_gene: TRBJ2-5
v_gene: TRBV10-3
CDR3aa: AISEGGIQETQY

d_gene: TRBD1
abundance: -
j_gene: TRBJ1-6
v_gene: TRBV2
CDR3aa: ASSVTGPNSPLH

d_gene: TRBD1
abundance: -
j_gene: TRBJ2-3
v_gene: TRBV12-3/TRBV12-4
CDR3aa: ASSPGQGATQY

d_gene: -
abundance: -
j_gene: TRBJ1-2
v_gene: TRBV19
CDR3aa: ASRQQGSGGYT